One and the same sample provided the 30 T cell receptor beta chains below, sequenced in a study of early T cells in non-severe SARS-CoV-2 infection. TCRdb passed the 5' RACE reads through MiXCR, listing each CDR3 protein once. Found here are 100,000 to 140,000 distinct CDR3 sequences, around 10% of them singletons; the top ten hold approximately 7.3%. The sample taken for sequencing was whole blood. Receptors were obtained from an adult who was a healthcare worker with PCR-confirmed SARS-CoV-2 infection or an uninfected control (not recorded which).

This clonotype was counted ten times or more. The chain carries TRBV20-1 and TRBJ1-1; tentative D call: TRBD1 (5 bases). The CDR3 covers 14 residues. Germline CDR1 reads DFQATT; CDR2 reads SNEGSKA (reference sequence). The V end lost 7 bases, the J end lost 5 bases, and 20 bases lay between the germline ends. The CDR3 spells CSVRQGPSWTEAFF. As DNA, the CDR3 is TGCAGTGTCCGGCAGGGACCGTCCTGGACTGAAGCTTTCTTT.

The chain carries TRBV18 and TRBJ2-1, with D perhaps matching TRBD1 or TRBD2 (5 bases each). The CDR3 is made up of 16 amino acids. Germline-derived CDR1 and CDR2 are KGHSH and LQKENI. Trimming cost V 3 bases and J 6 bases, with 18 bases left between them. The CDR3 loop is CASSPPGRRIFNEQFF. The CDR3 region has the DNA TGTGCCAGCTCACCCCCAGGGCGGAGGATTTTCAATGAGCAGTTCTTC.

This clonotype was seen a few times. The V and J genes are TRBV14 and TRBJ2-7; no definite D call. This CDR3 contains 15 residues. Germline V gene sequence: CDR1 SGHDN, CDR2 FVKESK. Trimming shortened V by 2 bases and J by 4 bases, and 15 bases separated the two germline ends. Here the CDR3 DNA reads TGTGCCAGCAGCCAATCTAGGGCAGGCCAATACGAGCAGTACTTC. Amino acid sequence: CASSQSRAGQYEQYF. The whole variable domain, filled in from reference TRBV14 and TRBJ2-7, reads EAGVTQFPSHSVIEKGQTVTLRCDPISGHDNLYWYRRVMGKEIKFLLHFVKESKQDESGMPNNRFLAERTGGTYSTLKVQPAELEDSGVYFCASSQSRAGQYEQYFGPGTRLTVT.

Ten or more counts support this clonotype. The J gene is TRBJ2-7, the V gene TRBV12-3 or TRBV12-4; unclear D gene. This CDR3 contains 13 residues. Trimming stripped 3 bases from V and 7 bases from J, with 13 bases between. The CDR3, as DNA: TGTGCCAGCAGTTTTGATCTTCCAGGTGAGCAGTACTTC. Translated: CASSFDLPGEQYF.

DNA for the CDR3: TGTGCCAGCACTCGGGCGGGGAGGAGGTATGAGCAGTTCTTC. It specifies CASTRAGRRYEQFF. The chain recombines TRBV28 with TRBJ2-1; tentatively, D is TRBD2 (6 bases). Trimming removed 7 bases at V and 8 bases at J, with 18 bases between. Germline values: CDR1 MDHEN, CDR2 SYDVKM. CDR3 size: 14 residues.

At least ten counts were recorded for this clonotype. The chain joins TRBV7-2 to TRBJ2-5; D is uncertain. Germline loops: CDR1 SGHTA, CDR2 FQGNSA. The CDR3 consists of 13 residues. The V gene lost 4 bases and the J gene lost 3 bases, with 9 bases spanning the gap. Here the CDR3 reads CASSSSLKETQYF. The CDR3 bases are TGTGCCAGCAGCTCGTCACTAAAAGAGACCCAGTACTTC. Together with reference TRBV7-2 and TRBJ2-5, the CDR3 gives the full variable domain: GAGVSQSPSNKVTEKGKDVELRCDPISGHTALYWYRQSLGQGLEFLIYFQGNSAPDKSGLPSDRFSAERTGGSVSTLTIQRTQQEDSAVYLCASSSSLKETQYFGPGTRLLVL.

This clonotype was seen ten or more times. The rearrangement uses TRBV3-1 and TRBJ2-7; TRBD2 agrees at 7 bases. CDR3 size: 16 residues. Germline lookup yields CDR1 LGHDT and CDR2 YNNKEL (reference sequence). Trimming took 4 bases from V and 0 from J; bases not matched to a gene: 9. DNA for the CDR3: TGTGCCAGCAGCCCCCAAGGGACTATCCCCTCCTACGAGCAGTACTTC. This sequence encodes CASSPQGTIPSYEQYF.

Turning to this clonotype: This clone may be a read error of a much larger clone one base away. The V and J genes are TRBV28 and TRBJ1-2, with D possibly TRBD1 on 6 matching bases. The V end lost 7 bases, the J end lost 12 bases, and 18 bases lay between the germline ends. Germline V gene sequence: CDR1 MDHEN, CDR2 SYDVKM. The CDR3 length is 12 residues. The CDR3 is CASKSPGVGHTF. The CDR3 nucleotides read TGTGCCAGCAAGTCCCCAGGGGTCGGCCACACCTTC.

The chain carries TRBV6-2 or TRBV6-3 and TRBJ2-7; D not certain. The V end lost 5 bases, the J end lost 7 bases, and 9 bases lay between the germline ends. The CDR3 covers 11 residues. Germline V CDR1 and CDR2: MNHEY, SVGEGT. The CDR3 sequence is CASSTSWEQYF. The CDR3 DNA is TGTGCCAGCAGTACCTCCTGGGAGCAGTACTTC.

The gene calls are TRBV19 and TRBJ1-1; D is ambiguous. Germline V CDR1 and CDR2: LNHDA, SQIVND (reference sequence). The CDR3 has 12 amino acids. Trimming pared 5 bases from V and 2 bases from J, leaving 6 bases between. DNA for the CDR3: TGTGCCAGTAGTTTCCTAAACACTGAAGCTTTCTTT. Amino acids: CASSFLNTEAFF.

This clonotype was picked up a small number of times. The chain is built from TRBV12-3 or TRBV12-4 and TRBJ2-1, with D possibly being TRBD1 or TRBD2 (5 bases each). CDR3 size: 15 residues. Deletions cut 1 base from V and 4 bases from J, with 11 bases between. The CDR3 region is CASSLGGSPYNEQFF. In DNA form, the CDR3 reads TGTGCCAGCAGTTTAGGGGGGAGTCCGTACAATGAGCAGTTCTTC.

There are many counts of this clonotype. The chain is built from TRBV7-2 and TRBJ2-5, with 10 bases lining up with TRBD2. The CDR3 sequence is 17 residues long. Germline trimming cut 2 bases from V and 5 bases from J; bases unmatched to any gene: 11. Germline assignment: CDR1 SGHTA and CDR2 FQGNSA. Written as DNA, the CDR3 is TGTGCCAGCAGCTTACAAAGTCTAGCGGGAGCGGCGGAGACCCAGTACTTC. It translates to CASSLQSLAGAAETQYF.

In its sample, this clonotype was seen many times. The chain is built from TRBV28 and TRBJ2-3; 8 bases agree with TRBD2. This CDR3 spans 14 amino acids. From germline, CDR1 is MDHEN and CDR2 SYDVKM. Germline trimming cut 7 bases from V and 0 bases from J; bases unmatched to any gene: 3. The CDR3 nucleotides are TGTGCCAGCAATCCTAGCGGGAGCACAGATACGCAGTATTTT. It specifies CASNPSGSTDTQYF.

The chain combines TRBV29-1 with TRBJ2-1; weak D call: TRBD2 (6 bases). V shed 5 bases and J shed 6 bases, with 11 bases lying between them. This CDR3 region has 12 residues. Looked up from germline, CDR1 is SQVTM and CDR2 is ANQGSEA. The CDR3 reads CSVRTNSNEQFF. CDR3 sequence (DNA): TGCAGCGTTAGGACTAACAGCAATGAGCAGTTCTTC.

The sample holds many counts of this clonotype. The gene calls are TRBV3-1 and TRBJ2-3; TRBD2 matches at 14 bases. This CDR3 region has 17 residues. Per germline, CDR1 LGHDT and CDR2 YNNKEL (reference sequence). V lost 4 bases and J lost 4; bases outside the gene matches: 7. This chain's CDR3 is CASSRGTSGSTADTQYF. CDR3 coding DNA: TGTGCCAGCAGCCGTGGGACTAGCGGGAGTACCGCAGATACGCAGTATTTT.

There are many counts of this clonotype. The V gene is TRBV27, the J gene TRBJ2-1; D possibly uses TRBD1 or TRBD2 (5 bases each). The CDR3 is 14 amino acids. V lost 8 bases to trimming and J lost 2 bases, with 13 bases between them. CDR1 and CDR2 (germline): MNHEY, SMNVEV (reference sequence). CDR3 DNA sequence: TGTGCCAGCGGTGGGGACGGCACCTACAATGAGCAGTTCTTC. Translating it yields CASGGDGTYNEQFF.

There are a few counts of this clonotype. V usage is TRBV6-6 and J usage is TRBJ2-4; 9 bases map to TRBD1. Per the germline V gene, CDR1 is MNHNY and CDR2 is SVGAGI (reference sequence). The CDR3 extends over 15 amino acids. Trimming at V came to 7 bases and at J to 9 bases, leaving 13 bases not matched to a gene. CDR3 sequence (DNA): TGTGCCAGCACTTTGGGGGCCGGACAGGGGCGCATTCAGTACTTC. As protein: CASTLGAGQGRIQYF.

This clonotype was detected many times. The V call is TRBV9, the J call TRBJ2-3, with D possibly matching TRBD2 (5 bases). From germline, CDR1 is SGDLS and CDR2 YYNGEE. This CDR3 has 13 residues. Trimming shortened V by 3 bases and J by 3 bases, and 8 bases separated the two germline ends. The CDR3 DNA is TGTGCCAGCAGCGAGGGAGTGACAGATACGCAGTATTTT. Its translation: CASSEGVTDTQYF.

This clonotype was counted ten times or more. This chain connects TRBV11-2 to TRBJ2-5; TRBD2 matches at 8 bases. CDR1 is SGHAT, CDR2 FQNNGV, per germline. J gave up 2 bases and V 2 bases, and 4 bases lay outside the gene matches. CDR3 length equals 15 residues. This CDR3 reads CASSLYGRAQETQYF. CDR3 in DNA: TGTGCCAGCAGCTTATACGGGAGGGCTCAAGAGACCCAGTACTTC.

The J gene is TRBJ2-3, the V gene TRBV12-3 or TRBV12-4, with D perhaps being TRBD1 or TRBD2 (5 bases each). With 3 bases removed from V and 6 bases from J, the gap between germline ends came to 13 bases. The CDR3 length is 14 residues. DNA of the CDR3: TGTGCCAGCAGTTTGAGGGACGGTGGGGATACGCAGTATTTT. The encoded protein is CASSLRDGGDTQYF.

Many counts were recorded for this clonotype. CDR3 DNA: TGTGCCAGCAGCCACGGGGAAAGAGAGCAGTACTTC. Residues: CASSHGEREQYF. The genes are TRBV3-1 and TRBJ2-7, with D perhaps matching TRBD2 (5 bases). CDR3 size: 12 residues. Germline assignment: CDR1 LGHDT and CDR2 YNNKEL (reference sequence). V was shortened by 3 bases and J by 7 bases, with 10 bases between the two germline ends.

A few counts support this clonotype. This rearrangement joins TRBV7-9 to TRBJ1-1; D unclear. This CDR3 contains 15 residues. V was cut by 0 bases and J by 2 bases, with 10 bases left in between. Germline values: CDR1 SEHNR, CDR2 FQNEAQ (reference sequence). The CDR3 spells CASSLAGDYNTEAFF. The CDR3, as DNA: TGTGCCAGCAGCTTAGCAGGAGACTACAACACTGAAGCTTTCTTT.

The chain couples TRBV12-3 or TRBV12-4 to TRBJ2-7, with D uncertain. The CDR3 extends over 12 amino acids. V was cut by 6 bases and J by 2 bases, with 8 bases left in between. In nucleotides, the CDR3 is TGTGCCAGCAGCCGAACAACCTACGAGCAGTACTTC. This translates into CASSRTTYEQYF.

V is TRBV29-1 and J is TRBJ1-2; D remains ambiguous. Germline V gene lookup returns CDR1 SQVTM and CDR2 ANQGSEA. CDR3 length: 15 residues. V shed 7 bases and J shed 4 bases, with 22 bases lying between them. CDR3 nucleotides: TGCAGCGCTCCCATTTGGACGGGAGCCCTCTATGGCTACACCTTC. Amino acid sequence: CSAPIWTGALYGYTF.

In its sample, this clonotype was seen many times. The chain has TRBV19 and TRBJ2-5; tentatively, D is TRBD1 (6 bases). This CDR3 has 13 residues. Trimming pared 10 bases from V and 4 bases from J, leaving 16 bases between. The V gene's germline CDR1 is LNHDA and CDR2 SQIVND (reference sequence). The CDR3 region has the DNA TGTGCCACCTCAGGACAGATGAGAGAGACCCAGTACTTC. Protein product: CATSGQMRETQYF.

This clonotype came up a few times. The CDR3 is CASSHSSGRANSYEQYF. Written as DNA, the CDR3 is TGTGCCAGCAGCCACTCTAGCGGGAGGGCAAACTCCTACGAGCAGTACTTC. The rearrangement links TRBV7-8 to TRBJ2-7; 12 positions agree with TRBD2. In germline, CDR1 is SGHVS, CDR2 FQNEAQ. The J segment lost 0 bases and the V segment lost 5 bases, leaving 8 bases of the junction unmatched. The CDR3 is made up of 17 amino acids.

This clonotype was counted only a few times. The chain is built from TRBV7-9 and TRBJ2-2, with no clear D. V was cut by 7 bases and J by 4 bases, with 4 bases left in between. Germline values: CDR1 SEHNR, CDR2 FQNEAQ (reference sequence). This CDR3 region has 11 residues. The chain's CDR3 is CASKSTGELFF. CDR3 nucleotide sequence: TGTGCCAGCAAATCCACCGGGGAGCTGTTTTTT.

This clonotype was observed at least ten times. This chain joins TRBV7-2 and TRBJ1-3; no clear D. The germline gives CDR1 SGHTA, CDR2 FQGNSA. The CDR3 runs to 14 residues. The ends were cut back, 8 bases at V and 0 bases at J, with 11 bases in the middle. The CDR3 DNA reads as TGTGCCAGCGGTCACTCGAGCTCTGGAAACACCATATATTTT. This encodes CASGHSSSGNTIYF. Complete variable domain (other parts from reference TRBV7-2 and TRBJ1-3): GAGVSQSPSNKVTEKGKDVELRCDPISGHTALYWYRQSLGQGLEFLIYFQGNSAPDKSGLPSDRFSAERTGGSVSTLTIQRTQQEDSAVYLCASGHSSSGNTIYFGEGSWLTVV.

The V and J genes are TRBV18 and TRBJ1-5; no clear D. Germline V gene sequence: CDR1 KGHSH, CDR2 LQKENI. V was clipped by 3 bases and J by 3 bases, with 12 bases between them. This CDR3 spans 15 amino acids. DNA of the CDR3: TGTGCCAGCTCACCGTCCGGGAGGGACAATCAGCCCCAGCATTTT. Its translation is CASSPSGRDNQPQHF.

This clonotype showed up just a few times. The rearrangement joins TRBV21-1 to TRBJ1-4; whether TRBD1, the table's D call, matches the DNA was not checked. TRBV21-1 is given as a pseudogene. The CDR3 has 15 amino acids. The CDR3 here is CASSKVGTANEKLFF. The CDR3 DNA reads TGTGCCAGCAGCAAAGTGGGGACAGCGAATGAAAAACTGTTTTTT.